This entry is about one T cell receptor (beta chain). The source of the sample is a study of blood T cell repertoires in COVID-19. Study in general: Collection of acute and convalescent COVID-19 samples took place in the United States, Italy and Spain.

Participants were aged about 18 to 89 years from around 24 US areas. Profiled with immunoSEQ multiplex PCR; TCRdb holds only in-frame clones, not every one. The data hold under 400,000 clones, with 85% to 90% observed a single time. The TCR comes from a woman aged 25 to 45 who had been exposed to COVID-19. The sequenced sample was PBMCs or T cells enriched from blood (not recorded which).

The CDR3: CASSYRESGYTF. CDR3 bases: TGTGCCAGCAGCTACAGGGAATCTGGCTACACCTTC. This chain connects TRBV7-9 to TRBJ1-2; D might be TRBD1 (6 bases). The CDR3 consists of 12 residues. The ends were cut back, 4 bases at V and 7 bases at J, with 10 bases in the middle. The germline V gene encodes CDR1 SEHNR and CDR2 FQNEAQ (reference sequence).